The source of this T cell receptor (beta chain) is a study of memory CD4+ T cells and cytomegalovirus serostatus. Study information: Healthy Belgian adult donors included under ten CMV-positive and some 24 CMV-negative people.

Single viable CD3+CD4+CD8-CD45RO+ cells were sorted as the memory CD4+ T cells. Only in-frame clones appear in the TCRdb table, and some are missing; sequencing was by immunoSEQ multiplex PCR. The sample comprises about 100,000 clones, about four fifths of which are singletons, and 3.5% to 4% rests with the top ten. The material sequenced was memory CD4+ T cells from blood. The source of this sequence is an adult in good health and CMV-seropositive.

The CDR3 sequence: CASSPPQRGTYEQYF. The CDR3 DNA reads TGTGCCAGCAGCCCCCCCCAGCGGGGGACCTACGAGCAGTACTTC. J is TRBJ2-7 and V is TRBV7-2; TRBD2 aligns across 8 bases. V lost 5 bases and J lost 2; bases outside the gene matches: 8. Germline V gene data show CDR1 as SGHTA and CDR2 as FQGNSA. This CDR3 contains 15 residues.